The 20 T cell receptor beta chains below come from one sample, sequenced in a study of response to subunit inactivated influenza vaccine. TCRdb redid the calling of the RT-PCR reads with MiXCR, one entry per CDR3 protein. The table lists about 830,000 distinct CDR3 sequences, around 18% of them singletons. Sequences were derived from PBMCs from blood, sampled around 5 days after vaccination. These receptors originate from a man aged 45-60 years who received an inactivated influenza vaccine.

The CDR3 spells CASSTAYRVGETQYF. CDR3 nucleotides: TGCGCCAGCAGCACCGCTTACAGGGTTGGCGAGACCCAGTACTTC. The chain recombines TRBV5-1 with TRBJ2-5; D is perhaps TRBD1 (6 bases). Germline V lookup: CDR1 SGHRS, CDR2 YFSETQ. V shed 4 bases and J shed 5 bases, with 18 bases lying between them. The CDR3 spans 15 residues.

There are a few counts of this clonotype. The chain joins TRBV4-2 to TRBJ2-5, with a possible D match to TRBD1 (6 bases). The CDR3 runs to 15 residues. The V end was cut by 1 base, the J end by 2 bases, with 11 bases between. Per germline, CDR1 LGHNA and CDR2 YNFKEQ. CDR3: CASSQGGQRQETQYF. CDR3 in DNA: TGTGCCAGCAGCCAAGGGGGGCAGCGGCAAGAGACCCAGTACTTC.

This clonotype was detected a few times. This rearrangement joins TRBV20-1 to TRBJ2-1; 9 nucleotides agree with TRBD2. The trim removed 3 bases at V and 3 bases at J, leaving 6 bases unmatched. This CDR3 is 15 amino acids long. The germline gives CDR1 DFQATT, CDR2 SNEGSKA (reference sequence). CDR3 DNA sequence: TGCAGTGCTAGTATTAGGACTAGCGTCTACAATGAGCAGTTCTTC. This encodes CSASIRTSVYNEQFF.

The sample holds one count of this clonotype. The chain carries TRBV3-1 and TRBJ1-1; D remains ambiguous. Germline-derived CDR1 and CDR2 are LGHDT and YNNKEL (reference sequence). V was trimmed by 3 bases and J by 6 bases, leaving 14 bases between them. The CDR3 runs 14 residues. The CDR3 region has the DNA TGTGCCAGCAGCCATCCGGACCGGAGCGCTGAAGCTTTCTTT. Amino acids: CASSHPDRSAEAFF.

The chain couples TRBV9 to TRBJ2-2; TRBD2 matches at 11 bases. This CDR3 comprises 16 residues. With 2 bases clipped from V and 7 bases from J, the junction kept 7 bases outside the gene matches. Germline assignment: CDR1 SGDLS and CDR2 YYNGEE. The CDR3 bases are TGTGCCAGCAGCGTCGAACTAGCGGGAGCAAGCGGGGAGCTGTTTTTT. Its translation: CASSVELAGASGELFF. The full variable domain, with the rest looked up from reference TRBV9 and TRBJ2-2, is DSGVTQTPKHLITATGQRVTLRCSPRSGDLSVYWYQQSLDQGLQFLIQYYNGEERAKGNILERFSAQQFPDLHSELNLSSLELGDSALYFCASSVELAGASGELFFGEGSRLTVL.

This rearrangement joins TRBV12-3 or TRBV12-4 to TRBJ1-3; TRBD1 aligns across 9 bases. The ends lost 6 bases at V and 7 bases at J; junction bases unmatched: 7. CDR3 size: 14 residues. CDR3 amino acids: CASRTGTGRNTIYF. CDR3 nucleotide sequence: TGTGCCAGCAGGACCGGGACAGGGAGGAACACCATATATTTT.

This clonotype was counted many times. J is TRBJ2-1 and V is TRBV12-3 or TRBV12-4; the D is unclear. The CDR3 is 13 residues long. Trimming pared 5 bases from V and 6 bases from J, leaving 11 bases between. CDR3 sequence: CASSPGRRNEQFF. CDR3 coding DNA: TGTGCCAGCAGTCCTGGCAGGCGCAATGAGCAGTTCTTC.

This chain connects TRBV20-1 to TRBJ2-6; 9 nucleotides line up with TRBD1. Germline CDR1 and CDR2: DFQATT and SNEGSKA (reference sequence). The V gene end was trimmed by 1 base and the J gene end by 0 bases; junction bases not matched to a gene: 1. The CDR3 length is 16 residues. The CDR3 DNA follows: TGCAGTGCTAGAGGGACAGGGGCCTCTGGGGCCAACGTCCTGACTTTC. Translating it yields CSARGTGASGANVLTF.

The rearrangement joins TRBV20-1 to TRBJ2-7; a possible D gene is TRBD2 (6 bases). CDR3 length: 14 amino acids. Trimming removed 3 bases from V and 3 bases from J, with 15 bases in between. Per germline, CDR1 DFQATT and CDR2 SNEGSKA (reference sequence). The CDR3 spells CSARGGAESYEQYF. The CDR3 bases are TGCAGTGCTAGGGGCGGGGCGGAAAGCTACGAGCAGTACTTC.

There are a few counts of this clonotype. V usage is TRBV20-1 and J usage is TRBJ1-6, with TRBD1 identical over 9 bases. There are 13 residues in the CDR3. The germline gives CDR1 DFQATT, CDR2 SNEGSKA (reference sequence). Germline trimming cut 4 bases from V and 10 bases from J; bases unmatched to any gene: 5. In DNA, the CDR3 is TGCAGTGCTACCGACAGGGGGACGTCACCCCTCCACTTT. Its translation: CSATDRGTSPLHF.

This chain joins TRBV2 and TRBJ2-7; either TRBD1 or TRBD2 may fit D (5 bases each). The germline V gene encodes CDR1 SNHLY and CDR2 FYNNEI. Between the trimmed V and J ends, which lost 0 bases and 1 base, there was a span of 10 bases. The length of the CDR3 is 15 residues. The CDR3 DNA is TGTGCCAGCAGTGAAGCGAGGGGCCTATCCTACGAGCAGTACTTC. Protein product: CASSEARGLSYEQYF.

In DNA form, the CDR3 reads TGTGCCAGCAGTTACTCCGAACTAGCGGGCGATACGCAGTATTTT. It specifies CASSYSELAGDTQYF. V usage is TRBV6-5 and J usage is TRBJ2-3; TRBD2 agrees at 9 bases. Germline CDR1 is MNHEY and CDR2 is SVGAGI. The trim removed 0 bases at V and 6 bases at J, leaving 4 bases unmatched. There are 15 residues in the CDR3.

This sequence joins TRBV5-6 and TRBJ1-5, with TRBD1 identical over 9 bases. CDR1 is SGHDT, CDR2 YYEEEE, per germline. The CDR3 runs to 18 residues. After removal of 1 base from V and 7 bases from J, the junction contained 15 bases not matched to a gene. CDR3 in DNA: TGTGCCAGCAGCTTGCGGCACTCCGGGACAGGGTTGTTCCAGCCCCAGCATTTT. The encoded protein is CASSLRHSGTGLFQPQHF.

The CDR3, as DNA: TGTGCCAGCTCACCCAGGGAAAGCGATTCACCCCTCCACTTT. Its translation: CASSPRESDSPLHF. The chain has TRBV18 and TRBJ1-6, with D possibly being TRBD1 (5 bases). V dropped 3 bases and J dropped 8 bases, with 11 bases sitting between them. CDR3 size: 14 residues. Germline V gene data show CDR1 as KGHSH and CDR2 as LQKENI.

The sample holds a few counts of this clonotype. The CDR3: CASSLGGRGGEQYF. CDR3 in DNA: TGTGCCAGCAGCTTAGGAGGCAGGGGTGGCGAGCAGTACTTC. This chain joins TRBV7-9 and TRBJ2-7; D perhaps matches TRBD1 (6 bases). Germline V gene data show CDR1 as SEHNR and CDR2 as FQNEAQ (reference sequence). This CDR3 contains 14 residues. Deletions cut 1 base from V and 6 bases from J, with 13 bases between.

This clonotype was seen a handful of times. The chain employs TRBV6-6 and TRBJ1-2, with TRBD1 as a possible D gene (6 bases). CDR3 size: 14 residues. The germline V gene has CDR1 MNHNY and CDR2 SVGAGI (reference sequence). With 2 bases removed from V and 8 bases from J, the gap between germline ends came to 15 bases. CDR3 sequence reads: CASSYGGGAGGYTF. Here the CDR3 DNA reads TGTGCCAGCAGTTACGGAGGGGGGGCAGGGGGCTACACCTTC.

This clonotype was observed at least ten times. The V gene is TRBV6-2 or TRBV6-3, the J gene TRBJ2-3, with 10 bases identical to TRBD1. Losses at the gene ends were 5 bases for V and 3 bases for J; bases not matched to a gene: 5. CDR1 and CDR2 (germline): MNHEY, SVGEGT. This CDR3 has 15 residues. The CDR3 loop is CASSHPGQGTDTQYF. The DNA of the CDR3 is TGTGCCAGCAGTCATCCGGGACAGGGGACAGATACGCAGTATTTT.

The chain carries TRBV20-1 and TRBJ2-1; D gene ambiguous. The CDR3 extends over 11 amino acids. Per the germline V gene, CDR1 is DFQATT and CDR2 is SNEGSKA (reference sequence). V was cut by 6 bases and J by 5 bases, with 8 bases left in between. In DNA form, the CDR3 reads TGCAGTGCCAGTATTGACAATGAGCAGTTCTTC. Its translation: CSASIDNEQFF.

This rearrangement joins TRBV5-1 to TRBJ1-1, with TRBD1 matching 9 bases. The germline gives CDR1 SGHRS, CDR2 YFSETQ. The V gene end was trimmed by 3 bases and the J gene end by 4 bases; junction bases not matched to a gene: 7. CDR3 size: 15 residues. CDR3 sequence: CASSSDRGASTEAFF. DNA of the CDR3: TGCGCCAGCAGCTCCGACAGGGGGGCAAGCACTGAAGCTTTCTTT.

Many counts were recorded for this clonotype. The chain is built from TRBV15 and TRBJ2-3, with TRBD1 matching over 8 bases. The CDR3 has 19 residues. V was clipped by 0 bases and J by 2 bases; unmatched bases: 13. Looked up from germline, CDR1 is LNHNV and CDR2 is YYDKDF (reference sequence). In DNA form, the CDR3 reads TGTGCCACCAGCAGAGATATGGGGACCGGGACAGGAGACACAGATACGCAGTATTTT. It specifies CATSRDMGTGTGDTDTQYF.